What follows is one T cell receptor (beta chain) and its context. Free of recent acute infections or vaccinations, the donors were healthy HIV-negative adults. CDR1 and CDR2 (germline): SGHRS, YFSETQ. CDR3 length: 16 residues. Trimming cost V 3 bases and J 6 bases, with 19 bases left between them. The entry originates in a study of shared clonotypes between healthy human individuals. Sequencing was at deep level. Original data processing: Because ImmunoSEQ provided only junction sequences with no quality scores, the filtering differed. Clones were sequenced by immunoSEQ multiplex PCR, and TCRdb holds only the in-frame ones, with some missing. V, J and clone size are those of that table, while D and trimming were read from the DNA. The profile shows about 560,000 clones, around 78% of them singletons.

The sequence derives from a woman aged 40 to 55 in good health. Some clones in this sample may be carry-over from other donors' samples. The sample taken for sequencing was PBMCs. The V and J genes are TRBV5-1 and TRBJ2-1, with unresolved D. The CDR3 coding sequence is TGCGCCAGCAGCTGGACCAGGTCAACTGCCCCCAATGAGCAGTTCTTC. This sequence encodes CASSWTRSTAPNEQFF.